This TCR beta chain was documented in a study of vaccination and CD4 T cells after COVID-19 (dated by TCRdb to 2022 to 2024). Regarding the complete study: Every convalescent patient had a positive nasal swab PCR test for SARS-CoV-2, with mild disease in 9 or 10 patients and severe disease in one. The convalescent cohort comprised six males and four females, including two Hispanic individuals, seven Caucasians, two Asians and one multiracial person. Each participant got two doses of either the Pfizer-BioNTech BNT162b2 vaccine (n=8) or the Moderna mRNA-1273 vaccine (n=2). Post-COVID blood samples were collected from convalescent patients a median of approximately 100 days after diagnosis, with a range of about 35 to 170 days. The time from the second vaccine dose to post-vaccine blood sampling had a median of 72 days and ranged from about 12 to 241 days. Overlapping spike peptide pools from SARS-CoV-2 and from the common cold coronaviruses HCoV-NL63, HCoV-OC43 and HCoV-229E were used as culture stimuli. Control cultures used a CEFX viral epitope pool as positive control, an HIV-1 Nef peptide pool as negative control, or no peptide. In 10 COVID-19 convalescent patients and 4 infection-naive healthy vaccine recipients, the spike-specific CD4+ TCR repertoire before mRNA vaccination was compared with the repertoire after mRNA vaccination. Broad study findings and their caveats: Among convalescent patients, a median about 90% of the SARS-CoV-2-reactive clones seen after vaccination appeared only after vaccination, which suggests priming specific to the vaccine. Relatively few convalescent patients were included in the study, and early timepoints after natural infection were not analyzed. The median count of SARS-CoV-2-reactive clonotypes went up from 20 to 25 after infection to 38 after vaccination, although the change was not significant. Of the vaccine-specific clones in convalescent patients, 304 of 307, or nearly all, reacted only to SARS-CoV-2 spike and did not cross-react with common cold coronaviruses.

CDR3 length: 13 amino acids, cysteine to phenylalanine. The sequence is cut down to CDR3 DNA, 39 bases in frame from base 1. The germline V gene (reference sequence) specifies DFQATT as CDR1 and SNEGSKA as CDR2. V is cut by 6 bases and J by 5 bases, and the space between the germline ends is 16 bases. This clonotype showed up just a few times. The antigen this receptor binds is unknown. Per-base qualities were not stored, and no clone one base away is much larger. The intended sense of this specimen's treatment or condition label: roughly 10-day PBMC culture with coronavirus spike peptide pools or control peptides (ViraFEST assay). To expand antigen-specific T cells with peptide pools and then pick out the expanded clonotypes through TCR sequencing, the study relied on the ViraFEST assay. Positive SARS-CoV-2 PCR tests in the convalescent patients dated from March to December 2020, before Alpha, Beta and Delta variants emerged in the United States. Each well held about 2 million PBMCs cultured in IMDM containing roughly 5.4% human AB serum and approximately 9.4 IU/ml IL-2, with 8 to 10 ug/ml peptide pools added. On days 3 and 7, half of the culture medium was replaced with fresh IL-2-containing medium. After 10 days of culture, CD4+ T cells were isolated by negative selection with the EasySep CD4+ T cell isolation kit. Ficoll-Paque Plus gradient centrifugation was used to isolate PBMCs from whole blood, and the isolated PBMCs were then either used fresh or cryopreserved at -140C. Culture conditions were generally each tested in triplicate wells.

To prepare the library, PCR was applied. DNA from cultured CD4+ T cells underwent TCR sequencing with the Oncomine TCR Beta short-read assay at the Johns Hopkins FTIC core. Genomic DNA was extracted from the cultured CD4+ T cells with the QIAamp micro DNA kit. Oncomine TCR Beta libraries from cultured CD4+ T cells were pooled using unique dual indexes and sequenced on an Illumina iSeq 100. As for how the authors treated the data: Non-productive sequences were removed, and CDR3s not starting with C, not ending with F or W, or shorter than 7 amino acids were discarded. The MANAFEST web application was used to identify antigen-specific clonotypes by comparing peptide-stimulated wells against reference wells and other culture wells. For a clone to be called positive, the clone needed an FDR below 0.05, an odds ratio above 5, and a productive frequency above 0.1% in at least two of three replicate wells. A clonotype was classed as cross-reactive if the clonotype showed significant expansion both in SARS-CoV-2 spike wells and in at least one common cold coronavirus spike condition. CDR3 homology was assessed with Levenshtein distances (stringdist) and unrooted phylogenetic trees (ape) in R version 3.6.1. TCRdb trimmed public reads at Q25 via fastp, called clones via MiXCR and kept in-frame beta chains. Rows are combined by CDR3 protein, so each entry shows the most common genes and DNA. The V and J calls and clone size come from TCRdb's table, not from the authors' own analysis. The sample table holds fewer than 15,000 distinct CDR3 sequences, of which approximately 58% were seen once. 7.5% to 9% of the sample lies in the top ten.

The V and J segments used are TRBV20-1 and TRBJ1-2, and TRBD1 may be the D gene, going by 6 matching bases. This sequence was found in a human donor who had recovered from COVID-19. Sequencing was performed on CD4+ T cells from blood, cultured in vitro, taken before SARS-CoV-2 vaccination. The nucleotide sequence reads as follows: TGCAGTGCCCCGACAGGATACCTTTATGGCTACACCTTC. Its protein reads: CSAPTGYLYGYTF.